This T cell receptor (beta chain) was retrieved from a study of blood T cells in healthy people across ages. A word on this clonotype: What it recognizes is unknown.

Then a second PCR, running roughly 7 to 11 cycles, was carried out with a sample-barcoded 5' primer and a J-beta primer mix. Template switching added a 12-random-nucleotide identifier to every cDNA molecule. One entry per CDR3 protein results from TCRdb running MiXCR on the 5' RACE reads. Here the sample spans about 1.4 million distinct CDR3 sequences, roughly 64% being singletons. General study points: Significant beta diversity loss was already apparent by age approximately 38, declining roughly linearly. Naive and antigen-experienced cells were not separated, limiting conclusive comparison.

CDR3 length equals 13 residues. With 3 bases clipped from V and 11 bases from J, the junction kept 12 bases outside the gene matches. The germline V gene has CDR1 SQVTM and CDR2 ANQGSEA. Each donor had roughly 10 milliliters of peripheral blood drawn. The sample comprised blood. The receptor was derived from a man aged 18 to 29 in good health. The rearrangement uses TRBV29-1 and TRBJ2-5, with 7 bases fitting TRBD1. CDR3 DNA sequence: TGCAGCGTTGAGGGGACAGCTTACAATGAGCAGTACTTC. Protein product: CSVEGTAYNEQYF.